The TCR beta chain described here comes from a study of T cells after yellow fever vaccination. Whole-study context: It was SMART-Seq v4 Ultra Low Input that prepared the fractions with low cell numbers.

In this sample, this clonotype turned up a few times. The antigen is unknown. Germline CDR1 is MNHEY and CDR2 is SVGEGT. CDR3 size: 16 residues. Trimming shortened V by 3 bases and J by 6 bases, and 18 bases separated the two germline ends. Points from the study as a whole: Repertoires obtained by FACS sorting could include abundant clonotypes that entered as contaminants from the bulk population.

UMIs were added to TCR cDNA along with a universal primer site when it was made by 5'RACE template switching. TCRdb reprocessed the 5' RACE reads via MiXCR and lists one record per CDR3 protein. The sample lists around 300,000 distinct CDR3 sequences, 3.5% to 4.5% occurring once. The rearrangement uses TRBV6-2 or TRBV6-3 and TRBJ2-1, with D possibly being TRBD1 or TRBD2 (6 bases each). Sequencing was performed on PBMCs, taken 15 days after the yellow fever booster vaccination. The source of this sequence is a man between 18 and 29 years old who received the YFV17D yellow fever vaccine. CDR3 nucleotides: TGTGCCAGCAGTTATCGAAGAGGGGGGCTCTCCAATGAGCAGTTCTTC. It codes for CASSYRRGGLSNEQFF.